Presented here are 9 T cell receptor beta chains from one specimen sequenced in a study of prognosis after radiotherapy for stage I lung cancer. It was by two-round multiplex PCR that TCR beta CDR3 was amplified from genomic DNA. Amplification during the initial PCR round employed primers specific to each TRBV and TRBJ gene. TCRdb re-analysed the multiplex PCR reads in MiXCR, keeping a single row per CDR3 protein. The table records approximately 13,000 distinct CDR3 sequences, 30% to 40% of them present only once. Material: PBMCs, obtained before or after stereotactic body radiation therapy (not recorded which). These receptors originate from a donor over 45 with non-small cell lung cancer.

In its sample, this clonotype is medium-sized. The chain recombines TRBV20-1 with TRBJ1-1; TRBD1 is a possible D gene (6 bases). The CDR3 is made up of 15 amino acids. The V gene's germline CDR1 is DFQATT and CDR2 SNEGSKA (reference sequence). Trimming removed 8 bases at V and 0 bases at J, with 19 bases between. CDR3 nucleotide sequence: TGCAGTCGAATGCCCAGGGGAAGGATGAACACTGAAGCTTTCTTT. This codes for CSRMPRGRMNTEAFF.

To note about this clonotype: A far larger clone is a single base away, which makes a read error likely. The chain links TRBV6-4 to TRBJ2-1; the match to TRBD1 covers 7 bases. V dropped 4 bases and J dropped 9; count of bases not matched to a gene: 6. CDR1 is MRHNA and CDR2 is SNTAGT in the germline V gene. The CDR3 has 13 residues. CDR3 DNA: TGTGCCAGCAGTGCGACAGGGATGGGTGAGCAGTTCTTC. Its protein product is CASSATGMGEQFF.

This clonotype has ten or more counts. The rearrangement uses TRBV7-2 and TRBJ1-1, with D tentatively TRBD1 (5 bases). V was clipped by 2 bases and J by 1 base, with 11 bases between them. This CDR3 region has 15 residues. The V gene's germline CDR1 is SGHTA and CDR2 FQGNSA. CDR3 DNA sequence: TGTGCCAGCAGCTTAATGGCGCAGGGGAACACTGAAGCTTTCTTT. Translated, it gives CASSLMAQGNTEAFF.

This clonotype has at least ten counts. The rearrangement joins TRBV11-2 to TRBJ2-7; D not certain. This CDR3 is 13 amino acids long. V was cut by 1 base and J by 2 bases, with 6 bases left in between. CDR1 and CDR2 (germline): SGHAT, FQNNGV. The CDR3 loop reads CASSLGETYEQYF. The CDR3, as DNA: TGTGCCAGCAGCTTAGGGGAAACCTACGAGCAGTACTTC. The full variable domain, in which reference TRBV11-2 and TRBJ2-7 provide the parts outside the CDR3, is EAGVAQSPRYKIIEKRQSVAFWCNPISGHATLYWYQQILGQGPKLLIQFQNNGVVDDSQLPKDRFSAERLKGVDSTLKIQPAKLEDSAVYLCASSLGETYEQYFGPGTRLTVT.

Points on this clonotype: This sequence is one base from a far larger clone and is likely a read error. In nucleotides, the CDR3 is TGTGCCAGCAGTTACCGGGACATCTCCTACGAGCAGTACTTC. It specifies CASSYRDISYEQYF. V gene TRBV6-2 or TRBV6-3 combines with J gene TRBJ2-7; perhaps TRBD1 as D (6 bases). Germline CDR1 is MNHEY and CDR2 is SVGEGT. This CDR3 spans 14 amino acids. Trimming removed 2 bases at V and 0 bases at J, with 8 bases between.

Within the sample, this clonotype is medium-sized (0.01 to 0.1%). The chain recombines TRBV9 with TRBJ2-1; D remains ambiguous. The CDR3 consists of 16 residues. Germline assignment: CDR1 SGDLS and CDR2 YYNGEE. Deletions cut 0 bases from V and 0 bases from J, with 10 bases between. The CDR3 coding sequence is TGTGCCAGCAGCGTAGGTGGCCCAACCTCCTACAATGAGCAGTTCTTC. Its protein product is CASSVGGPTSYNEQFF.

This clonotype was seen ten or more times. In DNA form, the CDR3 reads TGCAGTGCTAGGAGGGCGGGAGGGGGGGCAGATACGCAGTATTTT. It encodes CSARRAGGGADTQYF. The genes are TRBV20-1 and TRBJ2-3, with TRBD2 matching over 9 bases. The V gene end was trimmed by 3 bases and the J gene end by 4 bases; junction bases not matched to a gene: 8. The CDR3 has 15 residues. CDR1 is DFQATT and CDR2 is SNEGSKA in the germline V gene (reference sequence).

The chain joins TRBV6-1 to TRBJ2-7, with TRBD1 as a possible D gene (6 bases). Trimming took 7 bases from V and 1 from J, leaving 17 bases between them. CDR3 length: 15 residues. In germline, CDR1 is MNHNS, CDR2 SASEGT. The CDR3 coding sequence is TGTGCCAGCATTTCCCTCGACAGGCGATCCTACGAGCAGTACTTC. As protein: CASISLDRRSYEQYF.

Notes on this clonotype: The junction and the germline gene differ at one end; a read error may be behind it. This chain joins TRBV20-1 and TRBJ1-2, with a possible D match to TRBD1 (5 bases). The CDR3 sequence is 14 residues long. The germline V gene has CDR1 DFQATT and CDR2 SNEGSKA (reference sequence). CDR3 nucleotides: TGCAGTGCTAGAAACGGGGCCGGCCCCTATGGCCACACCTTC. Its translation is CSARNGAGPYGHTF.